The 6 T cell receptor beta chains below were found in one sample sequenced in a study of blood T cells in healthy people across ages. A second PCR of 7 to 11 cycles used a sample-barcoded 5' primer and a J-beta primer mix. In TCRdb, the 5' RACE reads were re-called with MiXCR into one record per CDR3 protein. The repertoire holds over 950,000 distinct CDR3 sequences, with 45% to 60% as singletons. The material sequenced was blood. The receptors originated from a woman aged 60-75 years in good health.

There are a few counts of this clonotype. The chain links TRBV20-1 to TRBJ2-5; weak D call: TRBD2 (7 bases). Germline lookup yields CDR1 DFQATT and CDR2 SNEGSKA (reference sequence). This CDR3 has 16 residues. V dropped 5 bases and J dropped 1 base, with 20 bases sitting between them. The chain's CDR3 is CSAFRTWGGPQETQYF. Here the CDR3 DNA reads TGCAGTGCTTTCCGAACTTGGGGGGGGCCCCAAGAGACCCAGTACTTC.

V is TRBV6-5 and J is TRBJ1-1, with D unclear. Trimming left V 0 bases short and J 0 bases short, with 2 bases between. The V gene's germline CDR1 is MNHEY and CDR2 SVGAGI. The CDR3 loop spans 13 amino acids. The CDR3 DNA is TGTGCCAGCAGTTACTCTGTGAACACTGAAGCTTTCTTT. It specifies CASSYSVNTEAFF.

This clonotype has only one observation. An end of the junction differs from the germline gene, which may be a read error. The chain has TRBV11-2 and TRBJ2-5, with D tentatively TRBD2 (5 bases). The CDR3 contains 15 residues. Germline V gene data show CDR1 as SGHAT and CDR2 as FQNNGV. The CDR3 nucleotides are TGTGTCAGCAGCTTAACGGGATGGATCGAAGAGACCCAGTACTTC. This encodes CVSSLTGWIEETQYF.

V usage is TRBV6-1 and J usage is TRBJ1-5; D is possibly TRBD1 (6 bases). Germline CDR1 MNHNS, CDR2 SASEGT. The CDR3 sequence is 16 residues long. Trimming removed 4 bases from V and 1 base from J, with 14 bases in between. The CDR3 reads CASSAPMGASNQPQHF. The CDR3 nucleotides are TGTGCCAGCAGTGCCCCGATGGGGGCGAGCAATCAGCCCCAGCATTTT.

This clonotype was counted many times. The chain has TRBV29-1 and TRBJ1-6; weak D call: TRBD1 (6 bases). This CDR3 spans 14 amino acids. V gave up 7 bases and J gave up 9 bases, with 19 bases separating them. Germline CDR1 and CDR2: SQVTM and ANQGSEA. The CDR3: CSARRGDLSSPLHF. The CDR3 DNA is TGCAGCGCGAGAAGGGGGGATCTCTCTTCACCCCTCCACTTT.

There are a few counts of this clonotype. V is TRBV29-1 and J is TRBJ2-1; the D gene is possibly TRBD2 (6 bases). Germline values: CDR1 SQVTM, CDR2 ANQGSEA. The CDR3 totals 17 residues. V lost 8 bases and J 2 bases, leaving 25 bases between the germline ends. DNA for the CDR3: TGCAGCTCCCGAAGGGAGGTAGGACCTAGCACCTACAATGAGCAGTTCTTC. The encoded protein is CSSRREVGPSTYNEQFF.